The 9 T cell receptor beta chains below were found in one sample sequenced in a study of blood T cell repertoires in COVID-19. Sequenced by immunoSEQ multiplex PCR; TCRdb stores in-frame clones only, minus some. The sample has tens of thousands of clones; 82% are singletons. The specimen sequenced was peripheral blood. The receptors derive from a human donor in a cohort sampled during active COVID-19.

The chain links TRBV29-1 to TRBJ1-2; the D is unclear. Germline CDR1 reads SQVTM; CDR2 reads ANQGSEA. CDR3 size: 12 residues. Trimming took off 6 bases at V and 0 bases at J, with 8 bases between the two ends. CDR3 DNA sequence: TGCAGCGTATTGACAACTAACTATGGCTACACCTTC. Translated, it gives CSVLTTNYGYTF.

This chain links TRBV9 with TRBJ2-1; 8 nucleotides match TRBD1. The germline gives CDR1 SGDLS, CDR2 YYNGEE. The junction had 4 bases not matched to a gene; V was cut back by 2 bases and J by 9 bases. The CDR3 spans 13 residues. The CDR3 sequence is CASSVDRDPEQFF. The CDR3 bases are TGTGCCAGCAGCGTGGACAGGGACCCTGAGCAGTTCTTC.

The rearrangement uses TRBV5-1 and TRBJ2-6, with 8 bases aligning to TRBD1. Trimming cost V 1 base and J 2 bases; bases outside gene matches: 5. This CDR3 contains 17 residues. Germline CDR1 and CDR2: SGHRS and YFSETQ. This CDR3 is CASSLSGQAAGANVLTF. The DNA of the CDR3 is TGCGCCAGCAGCTTGTCGGGACAGGCAGCTGGGGCCAACGTCCTGACTTTC. The full variable domain, with the rest looked up from reference TRBV5-1 and TRBJ2-6, is KAGVTQTPRYLIKTRGQQVTLSCSPISGHRSVSWYQQTPGQGLQFLFEYFSETQRNKGNFPGRFSGRQFSNSRSEMNVSTLELGDSALYLCASSLSGQAAGANVLTFGAGSRLTVL.

V is TRBV19 and J is TRBJ2-7; perhaps TRBD2 as D (6 bases). V was trimmed by 5 bases and J by 4 bases, leaving 15 bases between them. This CDR3 contains 14 residues. In germline, CDR1 is LNHDA, CDR2 SQIVND (reference sequence). The CDR3 region is CASSPPGDHYEQYF. In DNA form, the CDR3 reads TGTGCCAGTAGTCCCCCGGGGGACCATTACGAGCAGTACTTC. Full variable domain (remainder filled in from reference TRBV19 and TRBJ2-7): DGGITQSPKYLFRKEGQNVTLSCEQNLNHDAMYWYRQDPGQGLRLIYYSQIVNDFQKGDIAEGYSVSREKKESFPLTVTSAQKNPTAFYLCASSPPGDHYEQYFGPGTRLTVT.

This chain connects TRBV15 to TRBJ2-3; D is unresolved. The V and J ends lost 5 bases and 1 base respectively, with 13 bases between them. The CDR3 totals 15 residues. Germline V gene data show CDR1 as LNHNV and CDR2 as YYDKDF (reference sequence). CDR3 amino acids: CATSRFSQGTDTQYF. Here the CDR3 DNA reads TGTGCCACCAGCCGGTTCTCGCAGGGCACAGATACGCAGTATTTT.

The rearrangement uses TRBV7-9 and TRBJ2-1; D possibly corresponds to TRBD2 (5 bases). In germline, CDR1 is SEHNR, CDR2 FQNEAQ (reference sequence). The CDR3 totals 15 residues. V lost 1 base, J lost 4 bases, and 11 bases lay in between. The CDR3 coding sequence is TGTGCCAGCAGCTTAGGGTCTAGCTTGTACAATGAGCAGTTCTTC. It yields the protein CASSLGSSLYNEQFF.

V usage is TRBV12-3 or TRBV12-4 and J usage is TRBJ1-1; TRBD1 might be the D (5 bases). The V end lost 3 bases, the J end lost 10 bases, and 15 bases lay between the germline ends. The CDR3 contains 13 residues. CDR3 bases: TGTGCCAGCAGTTTTGGGATAGGGGAAGGAGCTTTCTTT. Amino acid sequence: CASSFGIGEGAFF.

The gene calls are TRBV15 and TRBJ1-1; TRBD1 might be the D (6 bases). The CDR3 has 16 amino acids. Trimming removed 0 bases at V and 1 base at J, with 12 bases between. The germline V gene encodes CDR1 LNHNV and CDR2 YYDKDF (reference sequence). CDR3 sequence reads: CATSRDQNRANTEAFF. The CDR3, as DNA: TGTGCCACCAGCAGAGATCAGAACAGGGCGAACACTGAAGCTTTCTTT.

J is TRBJ2-5 and V is TRBV7-3, with 8 positions matching TRBD1. The V segment lost 5 bases and the J segment 5 bases; nucleotides outside the gene matches: 16. The CDR3 spans 17 residues. The germline V gene encodes CDR1 SGHTA and CDR2 FQGTGA. This CDR3 is CASSERPGQGAMETQYF. CDR3 DNA sequence: TGTGCCAGCAGCGAAAGACCGGGGCAGGGGGCTATGGAGACCCAGTACTTC. Complete variable domain (other parts from reference TRBV7-3 and TRBJ2-5): GAGVSQTPSNKVTEKGKYVELRCDPISGHTALYWYRQSLGQGPEFLIYFQGTGAADDSGLPNDRFFAVRPEGSVSTLKIQRTERGDSAVYLCASSERPGQGAMETQYFGPGTRLLVL.